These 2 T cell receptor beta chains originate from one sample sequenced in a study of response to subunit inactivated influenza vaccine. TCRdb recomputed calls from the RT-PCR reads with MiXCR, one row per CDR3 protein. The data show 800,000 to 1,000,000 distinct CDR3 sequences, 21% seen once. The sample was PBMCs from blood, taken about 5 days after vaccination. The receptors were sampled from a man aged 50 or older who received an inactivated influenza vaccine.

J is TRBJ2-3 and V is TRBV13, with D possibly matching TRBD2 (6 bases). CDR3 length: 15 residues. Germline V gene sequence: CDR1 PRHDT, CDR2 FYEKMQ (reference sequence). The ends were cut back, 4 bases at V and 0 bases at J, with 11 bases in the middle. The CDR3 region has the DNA TGTGCCAGCAGCTCCGGACTACTTAGCACAGATACGCAGTATTTT. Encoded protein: CASSSGLLSTDTQYF.

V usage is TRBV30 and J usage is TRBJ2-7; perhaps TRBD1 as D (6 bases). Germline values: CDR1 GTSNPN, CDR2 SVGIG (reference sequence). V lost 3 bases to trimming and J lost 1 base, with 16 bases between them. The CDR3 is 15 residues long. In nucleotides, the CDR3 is TGTGCCTGGAGACCAGGGGCCCATTTTTCCTACGAGCAGTACTTC. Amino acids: CAWRPGAHFSYEQYF.